This note documents a single T cell receptor beta chain sequence. Its antigen is not identified. The V gene's germline CDR1 is KGHSH and CDR2 LQKENI. V lost 5 bases and J lost 1, with 6 bases in between. The CDR3 length is 12 residues. The sample comes from a study of OX40 agonist ivuxolimab in advanced cancers. Study overall: From about 23 to 85 years was the age range, with a mean of approximately 63 years, and over 70% were male.

This table comes from immunoSEQ multiplex PCR, and its TCRdb copy is limited to in-frame clones, with some not included. In the table there are under 95,000 clones, about 90% of which are singletons. General study points: Expanded clones belonging to CD8+ T cells outnumbered, on average, those of CD4+.

The chain uses TRBV18 and TRBJ2-7; D is unresolved. The sequenced sample was CD4+ or CD8+ T cells sorted from blood, obtained in a trial of the OX40 agonist ivuxolimab. The sequence was collected from an adult with an advanced solid tumor such as melanoma, head and neck, liver or kidney cancer. The CDR3 nucleotides read TGTGCCAGCTCAACCTGGTCCTACGAGCAGTACTTC. It yields the protein CASSTWSYEQYF.